The 20 T cell receptor beta chains presented below share a single source sample, sequenced in a study of human T cells and chemical hapten exposure. MiXCR, run by TCRdb on the RACE reads, gives a single entry per CDR3 protein. Here the sample spans more than 95,000 distinct CDR3 sequences, 12% being singletons. As to time point: patch test 1, 2 weeks after DPC sensitization. Treatment in this sample: therapeutic diphenylcyclopropenone sensitization with weekly scalp DPC. The material sequenced was whole blood, taken in connection with sensitization to the hapten diphenylcyclopropenone (DPC). The receptors come from a woman aged 45-65 years with alopecia areata. Some clones in this sample may be carry-over from other donors' samples.

This clonotype was recorded at least ten times. The chain recombines TRBV6-6 with TRBJ2-7; no definite D call. Germline lookup yields CDR1 MNHNY and CDR2 SVGAGI (reference sequence). The CDR3 sequence is 12 residues long. V was clipped by 4 bases and J by 0 bases, with 4 bases between them. The CDR3 loop reads CASSSYSYEQYF. DNA of the CDR3: TGTGCCAGCAGTTCCTACTCCTACGAGCAGTACTTC.

This clonotype was picked up a small number of times. V gene TRBV28 combines with J gene TRBJ1-2; possibly TRBD1 for D (5 bases). Deletions cut 4 bases from V and 3 bases from J, with 18 bases between. The CDR3 totals 16 residues. Germline assignment: CDR1 MDHEN and CDR2 SYDVKM. The CDR3 protein is CASSSRGGGTYYGYTF. The CDR3 DNA is TGTGCCAGCAGTTCTAGGGGCGGGGGGACCTACTATGGCTACACCTTC.

This clonotype was found many times. This rearrangement joins TRBV29-1 to TRBJ2-3; D is perhaps TRBD1 (6 bases). The CDR3 spans 14 residues. V was pared by 7 bases and J by 6 bases, with 20 bases between. Germline loops: CDR1 SQVTM, CDR2 ANQGSEA. This chain's CDR3 is CSAPDRILQDTQYF. CDR3 DNA sequence: TGCAGCGCCCCCGACAGGATCCTGCAGGATACGCAGTATTTT.

This clonotype has just a few counts. V and J are TRBV2 and TRBJ2-7; the D is unclear. Germline-derived CDR1 and CDR2 are SNHLY and FYNNEI. V shed 10 bases and J shed 0 bases, with 16 bases lying between them. The CDR3 totals 14 residues. In DNA form, the CDR3 reads TGTGCCACCAGAAGAGTGACAAACTCCTACGAGCAGTACTTC. Residues: CATRRVTNSYEQYF.

This clonotype has a count of ten or more. The chain carries TRBV7-8 and TRBJ1-5; 8 bases line up with TRBD1. Looked up from germline, CDR1 is SGHVS and CDR2 is FQNEAQ. Trimming at V came to 3 bases and at J to 5 bases, leaving 6 bases not matched to a gene. This CDR3 is 15 amino acids long. CDR3 in DNA: TGTGCCAGCAGCTTCGACGGGACAGGCGATCAGCCCCAGCATTTT. Protein sequence: CASSFDGTGDQPQHF.

This clonotype was counted a few times. The genes are TRBV7-2 and TRBJ2-1; maybe TRBD1 (5 bases). The CDR3 spans 14 residues. Germline V gene lookup returns CDR1 SGHTA and CDR2 FQGNSA. V was trimmed by 8 bases and J by 2 bases, leaving 13 bases between them. The CDR3 nucleotides read TGTGCCAGCGGATCCCGACAGCCCTACAATGAGCAGTTCTTC. It yields the protein CASGSRQPYNEQFF.

This clonotype occurred many times. V is TRBV7-6 and J is TRBJ2-1; D is tentatively TRBD1 or TRBD2 (5 bases each). Germline V gives CDR1 SGHVS, CDR2 FNYEAQ. CDR3 length: 14 amino acids. The V end was cut by 3 bases, the J end by 8 bases, with 14 bases between. The CDR3, as DNA: TGTGCCAGCAGCTTGAGGGGTAGTTCGGATGAGCAGTTCTTC. It yields the protein CASSLRGSSDEQFF.

The chain is built from TRBV12-3 or TRBV12-4 and TRBJ1-5, with 8 nucleotides matching TRBD1. The junction had 7 bases not matched to a gene; V was cut back by 5 bases and J by 4 bases. The CDR3 has 15 amino acids. DNA of the CDR3: TGTGCCAGCAGTCATAGGACAGGGAATAATCAGCCCCAGCATTTT. Protein sequence: CASSHRTGNNQPQHF.

The rearrangement joins TRBV6-2 or TRBV6-3 to TRBJ2-3; 7 nucleotides agree with TRBD1. The germline V gene has CDR1 MNHEY and CDR2 SVGEGT. There are 13 residues in the CDR3. The CDR3 reads CATRDSRTDTQYF. The DNA for the CDR3 is TGTGCGACCCGGGACAGCCGCACAGATACGCAGTATTTT.

This clonotype was recorded at least ten times. The genes are TRBV7-2 and TRBJ2-3; D is ambiguous. Germline values: CDR1 SGHTA, CDR2 FQGNSA. There are 15 residues in the CDR3. The germline V and J ends were trimmed by 3 bases and 10 bases, with 20 bases remaining between them. CDR3 loop: CASSFRVRAPDAQYF. The CDR3 coding sequence is TGTGCCAGCAGCTTTCGGGTCAGAGCCCCGGATGCGCAGTATTTT.

This clonotype was recorded a few times. This chain connects TRBV7-6 to TRBJ2-5; weak D call: TRBD2 (5 bases). Deletions cut 1 base from V and 6 bases from J, with 15 bases between. Germline V gives CDR1 SGHVS, CDR2 FNYEAQ. This CDR3 is 15 amino acids long. CDR3 region: CASSLGSSGSKTQYF. CDR3 coding DNA: TGTGCCAGCAGCTTAGGCTCATCGGGGTCGAAGACCCAGTACTTC. The whole variable domain, remainder taken from reference TRBV7-6 and TRBJ2-5, is GAGVSQSPRYKVTKRGQDVALRCDPISGHVSLYWYRQALGQGPEFLTYFNYEAQQDKSGLPNDRFSAERPEGSISTLTIQRTEQRDSAMYRCASSLGSSGSKTQYFGPGTRLLVL.

This clonotype was found a few times. This chain uses TRBV4-2 with TRBJ1-6; D is uncertain. The CDR3 totals 13 residues. Germline V gene lookup returns CDR1 LGHNA and CDR2 YNFKEQ. Trimming pared 1 base from V and 6 bases from J, leaving 4 bases between. The CDR3 spells CASSQAVNSPLHF. The CDR3 DNA is TGTGCCAGCAGCCAAGCTGTTAATTCACCCCTCCACTTT.

In its sample, this clonotype was seen a few times. This rearrangement joins TRBV6-6 to TRBJ2-2; 7 positions agree with TRBD2. V shed 6 bases, J shed 3 bases, and the junction held 7 bases outside the gene matches. The CDR3 sequence is 15 residues long. Germline values: CDR1 MNHNY, CDR2 SVGAGI (reference sequence). The CDR3 nucleotides are TGTGCCAGCAGGTCCACGGGGGGATACACCGGGGAGCTGTTTTTT. Translated, it gives CASRSTGGYTGELFF.

A few counts support this clonotype. This sequence joins TRBV20-1 and TRBJ2-7, with D tentatively TRBD2 (6 bases). The germline V and J ends were trimmed by 6 bases and 0 bases, with 15 bases remaining between them. Germline V gene lookup returns CDR1 DFQATT and CDR2 SNEGSKA (reference sequence). The CDR3 runs to 14 residues. The CDR3 coding sequence is TGCAGTGCCGCGCCGGGGGACGGCTCCTACGAGCAGTACTTC. This gives the protein CSAAPGDGSYEQYF.

The gene calls are TRBV29-1 and TRBJ2-7, with 12 bases matching TRBD2. This CDR3 spans 13 amino acids. V dropped 5 bases and J dropped 3; count of bases not matched to a gene: 2. Looked up from germline, CDR1 is SQVTM and CDR2 is ANQGSEA. The CDR3 sequence is CSVSLAGGYEQYF. CDR3 DNA: TGCAGCGTTTCACTAGCGGGGGGCTACGAGCAGTACTTC.

This clonotype has at least ten counts. The V gene is TRBV6-5, the J gene TRBJ1-6; perhaps TRBD1 as D (5 bases). CDR1 MNHEY and CDR2 SVGAGI come from the germline V gene. V lost 2 bases and J 2 bases, leaving 16 bases between the germline ends. The CDR3 loop spans 18 amino acids. The CDR3 nucleotides read TGTGCCAGCAGTTACAAGGTGGGGGGACGAACCTATAATTCACCCCTCCACTTT. It specifies CASSYKVGGRTYNSPLHF.

This clonotype came up many times. V usage is TRBV18 and J usage is TRBJ2-1, with D uncertain. The germline V gene has CDR1 KGHSH and CDR2 LQKENI. Trimming pared 3 bases from V and 4 bases from J, leaving 7 bases between. The CDR3 spans 13 residues. This chain's CDR3 is CASSPSRYNEQFF. The CDR3 coding sequence is TGTGCCAGCTCACCGTCCAGATACAATGAGCAGTTCTTC.

This clonotype was counted many times. The gene calls are TRBV6-2 or TRBV6-3 and TRBJ2-3; 7 bases fit TRBD2. From germline, CDR1 is MNHEY and CDR2 SVGEGT. CDR3 length: 14 amino acids. V shed 6 bases, J shed 2 bases, and the junction held 5 bases outside the gene matches. CDR3 in DNA: TGTGCCAGCAGCCCGACTAGCTCCACAGATACGCAGTATTTT. This sequence encodes CASSPTSSTDTQYF.

Ten or more counts support this clonotype. The gene calls are TRBV29-1 and TRBJ2-7; D is possibly TRBD2 (6 bases). V was shortened by 6 bases and J by 3 bases, with 12 bases between the two germline ends. The CDR3 covers 12 residues. Per germline, CDR1 SQVTM and CDR2 ANQGSEA. The chain's CDR3 is CSVADYIYEQYF. The CDR3 nucleotides are TGCAGCGTAGCGGACTATATCTACGAGCAGTACTTC.

In this sample, this clonotype turned up many times. This chain joins TRBV10-3 and TRBJ1-2; 10 bases are shared with TRBD1. The CDR3 has 11 residues. V lost 11 bases to trimming and J lost 7 bases; unmatched junction nucleotides: 4. Germline V gives CDR1 ENHRY, CDR2 SYGVKD. The CDR3 bases are TGTGCCGCGGGACAGGGGATTGGCTACACCTTC. Translated: CAAGQGIGYTF.